This T cell receptor beta chain was obtained from a study of blood T cell repertoires in COVID-19. Study-wide background: Spain, Italy and the United States supplied samples that represented acute and convalescent COVID-19.

CDR1 MNHEY and CDR2 SVGAGI come from the germline V gene. Trimming took off 4 bases at V and 7 bases at J, with 8 bases between the two ends. The length of the CDR3 is 12 residues. Libraries were prepared by immunoSEQ multiplex PCR; TCRdb keeps only in-frame clonotypes and omits some of them. This table holds almost 200,000 clones, 86% found once. This TCR was sampled from a woman aged 70-85 years with acute or convalescent COVID-19. The chain has TRBV6-5 and TRBJ2-4; D gene unclear. Sequencing input: peripheral blood. The CDR3 spells CASSSLRNIQYF. As DNA, the CDR3 is TGTGCCAGCAGTTCCCTCCGGAACATTCAGTACTTC.